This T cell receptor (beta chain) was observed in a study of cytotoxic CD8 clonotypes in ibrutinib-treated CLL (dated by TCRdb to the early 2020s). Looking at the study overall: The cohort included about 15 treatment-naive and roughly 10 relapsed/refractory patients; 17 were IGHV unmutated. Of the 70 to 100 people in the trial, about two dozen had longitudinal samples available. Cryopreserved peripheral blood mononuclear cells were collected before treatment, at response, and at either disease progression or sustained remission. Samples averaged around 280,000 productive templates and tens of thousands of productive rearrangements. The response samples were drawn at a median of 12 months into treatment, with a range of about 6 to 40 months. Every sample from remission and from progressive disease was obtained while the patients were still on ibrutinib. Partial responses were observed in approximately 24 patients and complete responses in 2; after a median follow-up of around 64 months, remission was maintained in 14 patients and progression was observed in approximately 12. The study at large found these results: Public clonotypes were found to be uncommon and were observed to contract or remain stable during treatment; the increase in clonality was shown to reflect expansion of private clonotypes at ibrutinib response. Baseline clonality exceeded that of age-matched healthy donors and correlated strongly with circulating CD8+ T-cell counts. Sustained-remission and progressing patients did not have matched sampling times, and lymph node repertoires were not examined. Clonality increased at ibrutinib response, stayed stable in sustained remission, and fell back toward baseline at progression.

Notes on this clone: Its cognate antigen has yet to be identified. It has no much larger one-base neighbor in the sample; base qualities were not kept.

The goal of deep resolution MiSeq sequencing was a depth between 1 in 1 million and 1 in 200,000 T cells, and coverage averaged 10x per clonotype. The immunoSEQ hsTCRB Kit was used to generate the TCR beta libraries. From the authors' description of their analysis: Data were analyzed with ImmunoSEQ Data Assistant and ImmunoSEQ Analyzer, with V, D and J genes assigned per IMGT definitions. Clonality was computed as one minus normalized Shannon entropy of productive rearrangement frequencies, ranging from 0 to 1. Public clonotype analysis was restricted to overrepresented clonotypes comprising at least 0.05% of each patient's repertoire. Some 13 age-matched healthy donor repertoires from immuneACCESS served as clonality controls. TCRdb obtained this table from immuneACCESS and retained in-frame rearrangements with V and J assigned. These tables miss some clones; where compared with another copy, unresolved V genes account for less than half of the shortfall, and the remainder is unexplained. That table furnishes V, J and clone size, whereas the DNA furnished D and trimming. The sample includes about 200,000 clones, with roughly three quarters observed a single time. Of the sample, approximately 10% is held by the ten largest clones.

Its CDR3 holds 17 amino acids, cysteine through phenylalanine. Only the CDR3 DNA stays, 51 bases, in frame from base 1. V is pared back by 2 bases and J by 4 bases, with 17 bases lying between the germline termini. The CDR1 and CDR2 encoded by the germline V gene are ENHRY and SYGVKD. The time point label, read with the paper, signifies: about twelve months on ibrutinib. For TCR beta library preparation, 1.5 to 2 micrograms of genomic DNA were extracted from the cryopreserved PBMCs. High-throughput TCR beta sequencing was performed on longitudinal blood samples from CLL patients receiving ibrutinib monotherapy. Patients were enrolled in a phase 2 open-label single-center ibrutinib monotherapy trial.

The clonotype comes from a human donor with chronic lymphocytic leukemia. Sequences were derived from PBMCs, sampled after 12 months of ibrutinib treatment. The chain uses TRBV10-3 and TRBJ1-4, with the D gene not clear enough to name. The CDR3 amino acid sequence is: CAISEAKLIGDNEKLFF. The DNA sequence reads TGTGCCATCAGTGAGGCGAAACTCATCGGCGATAATGAAAAACTGTTTTTT.